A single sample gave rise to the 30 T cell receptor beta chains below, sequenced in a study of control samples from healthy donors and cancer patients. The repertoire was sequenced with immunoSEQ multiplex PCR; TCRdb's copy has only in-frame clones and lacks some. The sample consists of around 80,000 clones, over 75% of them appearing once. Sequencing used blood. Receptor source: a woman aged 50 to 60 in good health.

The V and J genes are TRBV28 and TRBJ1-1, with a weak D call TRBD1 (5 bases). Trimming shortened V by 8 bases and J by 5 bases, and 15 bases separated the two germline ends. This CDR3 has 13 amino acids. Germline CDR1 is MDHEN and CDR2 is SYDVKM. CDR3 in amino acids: CASAELSGTEAFF. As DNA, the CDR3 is TGTGCCAGCGCCGAATTATCAGGGACTGAAGCTTTCTTT.

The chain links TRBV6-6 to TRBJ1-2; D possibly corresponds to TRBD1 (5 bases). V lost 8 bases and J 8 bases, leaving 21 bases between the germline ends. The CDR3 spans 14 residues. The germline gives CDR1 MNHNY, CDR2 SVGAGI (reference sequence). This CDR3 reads CASGAGGPPGGYTF. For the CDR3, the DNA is TGTGCCAGCGGGGCGGGAGGACCGCCAGGAGGCTACACCTTC.

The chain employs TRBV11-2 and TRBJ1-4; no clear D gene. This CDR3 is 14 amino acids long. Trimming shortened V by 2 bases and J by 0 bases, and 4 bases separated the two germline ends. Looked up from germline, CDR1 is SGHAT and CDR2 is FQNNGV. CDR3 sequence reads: CASSLRATNEKLFF. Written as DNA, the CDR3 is TGTGCCAGCAGCTTACGTGCAACTAATGAAAAACTGTTTTTT.

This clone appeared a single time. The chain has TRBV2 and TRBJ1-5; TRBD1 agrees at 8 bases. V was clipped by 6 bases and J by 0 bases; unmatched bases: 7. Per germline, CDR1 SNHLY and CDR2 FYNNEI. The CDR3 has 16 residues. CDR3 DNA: TGTGCCAGCAGGCTTTCGACAGGGGATAGCAATCAGCCCCAGCATTTT. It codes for CASRLSTGDSNQPQHF.

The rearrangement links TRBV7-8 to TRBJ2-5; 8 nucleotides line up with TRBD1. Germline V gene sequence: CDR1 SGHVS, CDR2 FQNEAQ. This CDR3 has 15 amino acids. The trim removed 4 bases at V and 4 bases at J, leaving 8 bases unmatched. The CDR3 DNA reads TGTGCCAGCAGCTACAGGGGGGACCTCGTAGAGACCCAGTACTTC. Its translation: CASSYRGDLVETQYF. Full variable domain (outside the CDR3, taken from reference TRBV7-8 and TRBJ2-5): GAGVSQSPRYKVAKRGQDVALRCDPISGHVSLFWYQQALGQGPEFLTYFQNEAQLDKSGLPSDRFFAERPEGSVSTLKIQRTQQEDSAVYLCASSYRGDLVETQYFGPGTRLLVL.

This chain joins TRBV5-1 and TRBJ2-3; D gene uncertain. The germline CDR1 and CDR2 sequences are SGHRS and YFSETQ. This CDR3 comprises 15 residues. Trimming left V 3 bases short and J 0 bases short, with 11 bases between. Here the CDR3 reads CASSSRVASTDTQYF. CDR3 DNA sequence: TGCGCCAGCAGCTCTCGAGTTGCTAGCACAGATACGCAGTATTTT.

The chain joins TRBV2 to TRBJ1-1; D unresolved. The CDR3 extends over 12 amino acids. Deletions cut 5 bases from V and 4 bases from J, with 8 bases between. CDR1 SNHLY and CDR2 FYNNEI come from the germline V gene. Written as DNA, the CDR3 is TGTGCCAGCAGTTATAGACCCACTGAAGCTTTCTTT. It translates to CASSYRPTEAFF.

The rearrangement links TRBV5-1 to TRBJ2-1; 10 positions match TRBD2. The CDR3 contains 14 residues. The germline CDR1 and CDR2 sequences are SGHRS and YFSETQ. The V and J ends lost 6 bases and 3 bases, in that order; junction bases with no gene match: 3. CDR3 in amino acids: CASTRTSGYNEQFF. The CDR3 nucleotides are TGCGCCAGCACTCGGACTAGCGGCTACAATGAGCAGTTCTTC.

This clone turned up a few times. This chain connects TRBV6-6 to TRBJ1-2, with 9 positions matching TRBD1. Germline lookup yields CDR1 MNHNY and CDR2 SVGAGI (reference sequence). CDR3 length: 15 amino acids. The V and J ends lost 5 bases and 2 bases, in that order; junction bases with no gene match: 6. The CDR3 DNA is TGTGCCAGCAGTCCCCGGACAGGGGCGAACTATGGCTACACCTTC. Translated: CASSPRTGANYGYTF.

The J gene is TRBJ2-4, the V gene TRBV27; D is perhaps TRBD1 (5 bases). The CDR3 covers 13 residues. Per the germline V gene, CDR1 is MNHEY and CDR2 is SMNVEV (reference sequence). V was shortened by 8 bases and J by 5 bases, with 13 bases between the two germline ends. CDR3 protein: CASHSRAENIQYF. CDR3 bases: TGTGCCAGCCATAGCAGGGCTGAAAACATTCAGTACTTC.

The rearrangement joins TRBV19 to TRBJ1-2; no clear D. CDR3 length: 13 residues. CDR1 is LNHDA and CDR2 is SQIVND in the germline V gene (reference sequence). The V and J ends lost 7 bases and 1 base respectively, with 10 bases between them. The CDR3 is CASTQYSNYGYTF. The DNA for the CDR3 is TGTGCCAGTACCCAATACAGTAACTATGGCTACACCTTC. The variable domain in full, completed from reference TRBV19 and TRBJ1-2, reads DGGITQSPKYLFRKEGQNVTLSCEQNLNHDAMYWYRQDPGQGLRLIYYSQIVNDFQKGDIAEGYSVSREKKESFPLTVTSAQKNPTAFYLCASTQYSNYGYTFGSGTRLTVV.

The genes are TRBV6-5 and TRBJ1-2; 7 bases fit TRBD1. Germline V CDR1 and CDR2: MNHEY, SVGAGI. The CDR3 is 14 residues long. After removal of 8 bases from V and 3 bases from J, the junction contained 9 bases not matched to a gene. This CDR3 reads CASRSVGGHYGYTF. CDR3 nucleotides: TGTGCCAGCCGCTCAGTAGGGGGCCACTATGGCTACACCTTC.

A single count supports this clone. CDR3 sequence (DNA): TGTGCCAGCAGCCAAGGGGGGGCCGAGACCCAGTACTTC. Its protein is CASSQGGAETQYF. V usage is TRBV3-1 (or the pseudogene TRBV3-2) and J usage is TRBJ2-5; TRBD1 or TRBD2 may be the D gene (6 bases each). The CDR3 is made up of 13 amino acids. Trimming removed 1 base from V and 5 bases from J, with 8 bases in between. Germline assignment: CDR1 LGHDT and CDR2 YNNKEL (reference sequence).

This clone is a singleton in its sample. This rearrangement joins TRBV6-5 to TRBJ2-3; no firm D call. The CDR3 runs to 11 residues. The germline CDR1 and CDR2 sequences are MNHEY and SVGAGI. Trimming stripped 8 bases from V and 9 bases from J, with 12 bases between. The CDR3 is CASLGGWTQYF. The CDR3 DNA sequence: TGTGCCAGCTTAGGTGGATGGACGCAGTATTTT.

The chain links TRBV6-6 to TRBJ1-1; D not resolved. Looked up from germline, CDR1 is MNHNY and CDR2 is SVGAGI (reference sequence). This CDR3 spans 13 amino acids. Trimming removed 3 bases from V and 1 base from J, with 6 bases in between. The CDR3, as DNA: TGTGCCAGCAGTTATGGGCCGAACACTGAAGCTTTCTTT. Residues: CASSYGPNTEAFF.

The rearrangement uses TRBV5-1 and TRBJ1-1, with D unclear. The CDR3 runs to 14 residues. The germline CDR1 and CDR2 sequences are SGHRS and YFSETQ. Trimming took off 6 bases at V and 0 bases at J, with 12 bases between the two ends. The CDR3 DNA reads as TGCGCCAGCATGGTCGCGGGAGTGAACACTGAAGCTTTCTTT. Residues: CASMVAGVNTEAFF.

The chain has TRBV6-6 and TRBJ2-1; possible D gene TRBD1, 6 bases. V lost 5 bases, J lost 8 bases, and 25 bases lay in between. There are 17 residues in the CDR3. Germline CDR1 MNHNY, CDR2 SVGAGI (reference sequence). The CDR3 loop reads CASSPLRLDRISYEQFF. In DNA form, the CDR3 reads TGTGCCAGCAGTCCCCTACGCTTGGACAGAATTAGTTATGAGCAGTTCTTC.

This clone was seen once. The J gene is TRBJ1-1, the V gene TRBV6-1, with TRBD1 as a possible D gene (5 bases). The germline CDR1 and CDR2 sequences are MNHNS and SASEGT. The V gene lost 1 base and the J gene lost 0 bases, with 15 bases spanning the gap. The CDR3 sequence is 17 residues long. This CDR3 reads CASSEEGTGYLNTEAFF. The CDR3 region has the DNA TGTGCCAGCAGTGAAGAAGGGACGGGGTATCTGAACACTGAAGCTTTCTTT.

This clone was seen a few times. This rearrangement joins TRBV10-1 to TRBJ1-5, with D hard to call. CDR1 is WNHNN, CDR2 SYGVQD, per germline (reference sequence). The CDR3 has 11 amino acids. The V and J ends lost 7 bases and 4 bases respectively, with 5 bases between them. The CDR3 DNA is TGCGCCAGCACAGCGAATCAGCCCCAGCATTTT. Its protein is CASTANQPQHF.

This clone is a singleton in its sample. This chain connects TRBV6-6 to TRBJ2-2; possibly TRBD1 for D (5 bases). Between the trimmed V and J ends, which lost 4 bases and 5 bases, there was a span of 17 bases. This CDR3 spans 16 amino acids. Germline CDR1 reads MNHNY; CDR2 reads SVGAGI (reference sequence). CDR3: CASSFVKGSLTGELFF. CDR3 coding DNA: TGTGCCAGCAGTTTTGTTAAGGGGTCCCTGACCGGGGAGCTGTTTTTT.

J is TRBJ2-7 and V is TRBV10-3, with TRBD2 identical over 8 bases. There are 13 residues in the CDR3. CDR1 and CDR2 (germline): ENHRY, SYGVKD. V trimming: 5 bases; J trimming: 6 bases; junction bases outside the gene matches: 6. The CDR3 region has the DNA TGTGCCATCAGTCCGTCGGCGGGGGGCGAGCAGTACTTC. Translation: CAISPSAGGEQYF.

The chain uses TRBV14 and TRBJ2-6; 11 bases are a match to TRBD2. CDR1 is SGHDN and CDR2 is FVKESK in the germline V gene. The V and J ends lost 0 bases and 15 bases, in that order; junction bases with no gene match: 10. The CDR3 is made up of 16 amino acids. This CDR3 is CASSQETSGALKRLTF. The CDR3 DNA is TGTGCCAGCAGCCAAGAGACTAGCGGGGCACTAAAGCGCCTGACTTTC. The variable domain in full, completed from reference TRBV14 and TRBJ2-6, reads EAGVTQFPSHSVIEKGQTVTLRCDPISGHDNLYWYRRVMGKEIKFLLHFVKESKQDESGMPNNRFLAERTGGTYSTLKVQPAELEDSGVYFCASSQETSGALKRLTFGAGSRLTVL.

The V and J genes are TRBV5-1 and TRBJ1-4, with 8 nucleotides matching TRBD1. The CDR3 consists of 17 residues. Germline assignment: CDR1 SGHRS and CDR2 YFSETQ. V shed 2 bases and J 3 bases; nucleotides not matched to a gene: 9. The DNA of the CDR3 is TGCGCCAGCAGCTTATCAGGGACAGGCATATCTAATGAAAAACTGTTTTTT. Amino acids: CASSLSGTGISNEKLFF.

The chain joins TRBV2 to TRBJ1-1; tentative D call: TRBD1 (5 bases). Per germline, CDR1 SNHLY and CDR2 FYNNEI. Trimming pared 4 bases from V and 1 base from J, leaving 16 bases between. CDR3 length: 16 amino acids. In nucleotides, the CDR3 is TGTGCCAGCAGTGCCCGAGGGTCTCAGGGGAACACTGAAGCTTTCTTT. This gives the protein CASSARGSQGNTEAFF.

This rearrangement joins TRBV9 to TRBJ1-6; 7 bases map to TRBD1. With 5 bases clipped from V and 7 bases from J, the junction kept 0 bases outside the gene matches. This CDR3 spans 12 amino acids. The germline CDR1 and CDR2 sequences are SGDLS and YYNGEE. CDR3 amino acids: CASRQGNSPLHF. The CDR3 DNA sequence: TGTGCCAGCAGACAGGGGAATTCACCCCTCCACTTT.

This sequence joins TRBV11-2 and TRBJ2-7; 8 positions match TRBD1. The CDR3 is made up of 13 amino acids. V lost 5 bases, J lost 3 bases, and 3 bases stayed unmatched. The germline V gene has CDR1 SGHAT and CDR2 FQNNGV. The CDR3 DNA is TGTGCCAGCAGCGTGGGGACAGGCTACGAGCAGTACTTC. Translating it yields CASSVGTGYEQYF.

The CDR3 DNA is TGTGCCTGGCGCCGGGACACCGATCAGCCCCAGCATTTT. Its protein is CAWRRDTDQPQHF. V and J are TRBV2 and TRBJ1-5; tentatively, D is TRBD1 (6 bases). CDR1 and CDR2 (germline): SNHLY, FYNNEI. The CDR3 spans 13 residues. The V and J ends lost 11 bases and 5 bases respectively, with 16 bases between them.

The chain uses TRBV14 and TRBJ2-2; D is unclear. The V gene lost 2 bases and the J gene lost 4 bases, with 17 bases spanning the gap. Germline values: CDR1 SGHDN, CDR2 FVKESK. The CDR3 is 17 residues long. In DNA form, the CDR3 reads TGTGCCAGCAGCCAACTAGGACGCGGTGAGGTCACCGGGGAGCTGTTTTTT. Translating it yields CASSQLGRGEVTGELFF.

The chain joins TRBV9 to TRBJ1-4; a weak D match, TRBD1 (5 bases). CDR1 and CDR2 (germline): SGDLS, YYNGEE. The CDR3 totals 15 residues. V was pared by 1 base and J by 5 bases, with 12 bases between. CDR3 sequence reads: CASSVMAGENEKLFF. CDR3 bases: TGTGCCAGCAGCGTAATGGCGGGGGAAAATGAAAAACTGTTTTTT.

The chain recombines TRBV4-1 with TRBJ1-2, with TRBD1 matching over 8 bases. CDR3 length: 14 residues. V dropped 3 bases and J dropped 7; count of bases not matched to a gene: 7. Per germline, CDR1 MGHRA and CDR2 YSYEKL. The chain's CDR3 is CASSHLQGGSGYTF. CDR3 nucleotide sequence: TGCGCCAGCAGCCATTTACAGGGGGGGAGTGGCTACACCTTC.